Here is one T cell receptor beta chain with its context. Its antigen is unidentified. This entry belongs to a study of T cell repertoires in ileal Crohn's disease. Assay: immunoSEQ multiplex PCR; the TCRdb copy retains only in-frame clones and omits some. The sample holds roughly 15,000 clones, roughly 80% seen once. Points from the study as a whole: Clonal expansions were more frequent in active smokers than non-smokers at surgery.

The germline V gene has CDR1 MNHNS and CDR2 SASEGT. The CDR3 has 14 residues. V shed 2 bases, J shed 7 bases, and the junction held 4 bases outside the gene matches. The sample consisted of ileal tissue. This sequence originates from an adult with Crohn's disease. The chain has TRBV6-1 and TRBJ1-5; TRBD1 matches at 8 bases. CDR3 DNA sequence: TGTGCCAGCAGTGAACGGACAGGGTGGCAGCCCCAGCATTTT. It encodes CASSERTGWQPQHF.